These 3 T cell receptor beta chains share one sample of origin, sequenced in a study of T cell repertoires in cytomegalovirus infection. TCRdb analysed the reads with MiXCR anew, one entry per CDR3 protein. The repertoire has about half a million distinct CDR3 sequences, 30% to 35% of them found once; the top ten carry 17%. These TCRs are of unknown antigen specificity. This specimen consisted of cultured PBMCs, obtained from culture after CMV antigen stimulation. The receptors shown here come from a human donor in good health (CMV status not recorded). Some clones in this sample may be carry-over from other donors' samples.

The gene calls are TRBV20-1 and TRBJ2-3; 15 bases are shared with TRBD2. Germline lookup yields CDR1 DFQATT and CDR2 SNEGSKA (reference sequence). V lost 4 bases and J lost 4; bases outside the gene matches: 18. This CDR3 spans 20 amino acids. The CDR3, as DNA: TGCAGTGCTAACTCTCGATCGGGGACTAGCGGGAGGAGAGCGGCAGATACGCAGTATTTT. This codes for CSANSRSGTSGRRAADTQYF.

The chain carries TRBV15 and TRBJ2-5; 9 nucleotides match TRBD2. Germline V gene data show CDR1 as LNHNV and CDR2 as YYDKDF (reference sequence). The CDR3 totals 17 residues. V lost 3 bases to trimming and J lost 3 bases; unmatched junction nucleotides: 11. The CDR3 nucleotides are TGTGCCACCAGCAGGGAATGGCTAGCGGGATGGGAAGAGACCCAGTACTTC. Translation: CATSREWLAGWEETQYF.

This clonotype turned up a few times. The chain carries TRBV6-2 or TRBV6-3 and TRBJ2-7; D is possibly TRBD2 (6 bases). V lost 2 bases and J 4 bases, leaving 12 bases between the germline ends. CDR1 and CDR2 (germline): MNHEY, SVGEGT. The CDR3 is 14 residues long. This CDR3 reads CASSYEAGRYEQYF. The DNA for the CDR3 is TGTGCCAGCAGTTACGAGGCGGGACGATACGAGCAGTACTTC.